A selection of T cell receptor beta chains follows, all from one sample in a study of blood T cells in healthy people across ages. In TCRdb, the 5' RACE reads were re-called with MiXCR into one record per CDR3 protein. The sample lists fewer than 900,000 distinct CDR3 sequences; 40% to 45% were seen once. The specimen was blood. All receptors derive from a woman aged 55-70 years in good health. CDR3s include the opening cysteine and the closing phenylalanine or tryptophan. The D gene is left open where the match is weak. Only some rows state a clone size, as once, few, many or a class for expanded clones.

CDR3aa | CDR3nt | j_gene | v_gene | d_gene | len | abundance
CSARGGTVYGYTF | TGCAGTGCTAGAGGGGGAACAGTGTATGGCTACACCTTC | TRBJ1-2 | TRBV20-1 | - | 13 | many
CASSGRVAATNEQFF | TGTGCCAGCAGCGGAAGGGTAGCGGCCACCAATGAGCAGTTCTTC | TRBJ2-1 | TRBV7-8 | - | 15 | few
CASSSRGQGAWEQYF | TGTGCCAGCAGCTCTAGAGGGCAGGGTGCCTGGGAGCAGTACTTC | TRBJ2-7 | TRBV5-6 | - | 15 | -
CSALTDTQYF | TGCAGTGCTCTTACAGATACGCAGTATTTT | TRBJ2-3 | TRBV20-1 | - | 10 | -
CASSFGLAREKLFF | TGTGCCAGCAGTTTTGGTCTGGCCCGCGAAAAACTGTTTTTT | TRBJ1-4 | TRBV28 | - | 14 | -
CASSSEDRVITEAFF | TGTGCCAGCAGCTCTGAGGACAGGGTAATCACTGAAGCTTTCTTT | TRBJ1-1 | TRBV5-5 | TRBD1 | 15 | -
CASSTVPGPGELFF | TGCGCCAGCAGCACCGTCCCCGGTCCCGGGGAGCTGTTTTTT | TRBJ2-2 | TRBV5-1 | - | 14 | few
CASSLEVDTDTQYF | TGTGCCAGCAGCCTCGAGGTCGACACAGATACGCAGTATTTT | TRBJ2-3 | TRBV9 | - | 14 | -
CAITITGDTEAFF | TGTGCCATCACCATAACAGGAGACACTGAAGCTTTCTTT | TRBJ1-1 | TRBV10-3 | - | 13 | -
CSASPGGEDTEAFF | TGCAGTGCTAGCCCAGGGGGCGAGGACACTGAAGCTTTCTTT | TRBJ1-1 | TRBV20-1 | TRBD1 | 14 | -
CASSHGGEYSNQPQHF | TGTGCCAGCAGCCACGGTGGGGAATATAGCAATCAGCCCCAGCATTTT | TRBJ1-5 | TRBV3-1 | - | 16 | few
CSARDMTSGRFYEQYF | TGCAGTGCTAGAGATATGACTAGCGGGAGGTTCTACGAGCAGTACTTC | TRBJ2-7 | TRBV20-1 | TRBD2 | 16 | -
CSATEQRGLGKLFF | TGCAGTGCTACCGAGCAACGGGGATTAGGGAAACTGTTTTTT | TRBJ1-4 | TRBV20-1 | - | 14 | -
CASRPLTGYEQYF | TGTGCCAGCAGACCTCTCACAGGGTACGAGCAGTACTTC | TRBJ2-7 | TRBV27 | - | 13 | -
CAISGTSEGEQYF | TGTGCCATCAGTGGCACTAGCGAGGGTGAGCAGTACTTC | TRBJ2-5 | TRBV10-3 | TRBD2 | 13 | -
CASGPSETQYF | TGTGCTAGTGGTCCCTCTGAGACCCAGTACTTC | TRBJ2-5 | TRBV12-5 | - | 11 | few
CSARRAGPYNEQFF | TGCAGTGCTCGACGAGCGGGGCCCTACAATGAGCAGTTCTTC | TRBJ2-1 | TRBV20-1 | TRBD2 | 14 | -
CSVGVAGGTSSYEQYF | TGCAGCGTTGGGGTAGCGGGAGGAACGAGCTCCTACGAGCAGTACTTC | TRBJ2-7 | TRBV29-1 | TRBD2 | 16 | few
CSAARGQKNNEQFF | TGCAGTGCTGCGCGGGGGCAAAAGAACAATGAGCAGTTCTTC | TRBJ2-1 | TRBV20-1 | - | 14 | -
CSASGGGGWAETQYF | TGCAGTGCTAGCGGTGGCGGGGGCTGGGCAGAGACCCAGTACTTC | TRBJ2-5 | TRBV20-1 | - | 15 | -
CASSPRSSGYTF | TGTGCCAGCAGCCCCAGATCCAGTGGCTACACCTTC | TRBJ1-2 | TRBV7-2 | - | 12 | -
CASNYLANWDEQFF | TGTGCCAGCAATTACTTAGCAAATTGGGATGAGCAGTTCTTC | TRBJ2-1 | TRBV6-6 | - | 14 | -
CSATPTGSKNIQYF | TGCAGTGCTACCCCAACAGGGTCCAAAAACATTCAGTACTTC | TRBJ2-4 | TRBV20-1 | - | 14 | many
CSATRDLYEQYF | TGCAGTGCTACTCGGGACTTATACGAGCAGTACTTC | TRBJ2-7 | TRBV20-1 | - | 12 | few
CSASAGNSYEQYF | TGCAGTGCTAGCGCGGGCAACTCCTACGAGCAGTACTTC | TRBJ2-7 | TRBV20-1 | - | 13 | once
CASSHGQANSPLHF | TGCGCCAGCAGCCATGGACAGGCTAATTCACCCCTCCACTTT | TRBJ1-6 | TRBV5-1 | TRBD1 | 14 | -